The 19 T cell receptor beta chains reported below all come from one sample, sequenced in a study of T cell responses to AZD1222 COVID-19 vaccine. Generated by immunoSEQ multiplex PCR, the TCRdb table keeps only in-frame clones and is missing some. The table shows some 150,000 clones, with about 87% occurring only once. Sequences were derived from peripheral blood, sampled on day 0 of AZD1222 vaccination. These receptors were obtained from an adult in good health.

The rearrangement joins TRBV7-8 to TRBJ2-5; weak D call: TRBD2 (5 bases). Trimming took off 4 bases at V and 1 base at J, with 10 bases between the two ends. The V gene's germline CDR1 is SGHVS and CDR2 FQNEAQ. The CDR3 contains 14 residues. In DNA, the CDR3 is TGTGCCAGCAGCTCCCCCCGGGGCCAAGAGACCCAGTACTTC. Translating it yields CASSSPRGQETQYF.

J is TRBJ1-5 and V is TRBV19; 8 bases fit TRBD1. Germline CDR1 is LNHDA and CDR2 is SQIVND (reference sequence). The junction had 4 bases not matched to a gene; V was cut back by 6 bases and J by 0 bases. The CDR3 runs 15 residues. The CDR3 is CASRGQEYSNQPQHF. The CDR3 coding sequence is TGTGCCAGTAGGGGACAGGAGTATAGCAATCAGCCCCAGCATTTT.

J is TRBJ2-1 and V is TRBV7-3; D might be TRBD2 (5 bases). This CDR3 has 15 residues. Germline V gene lookup returns CDR1 SGHTA and CDR2 FQGTGA. Trimming left V 5 bases short and J 7 bases short, with 18 bases between. CDR3 sequence: CASSPFGIASNEQFF. Written as DNA, the CDR3 is TGTGCCAGCAGCCCATTCGGGATTGCGAGTAATGAGCAGTTCTTC.

V and J are TRBV18 and TRBJ1-6, with a weak D call TRBD1 (5 bases). The CDR3 extends over 13 amino acids. Trimming removed 10 bases at V and 4 bases at J, with 11 bases between. Germline lookup yields CDR1 KGHSH and CDR2 LQKENI. CDR3 region: CATSEGYNSPLHF. CDR3 sequence (DNA): TGTGCCACGTCAGAGGGGTATAATTCACCCCTCCACTTT.

V gene TRBV2 combines with J gene TRBJ2-7, with 11 bases matching TRBD1. The CDR3 loop spans 14 amino acids. The trim removed 5 bases at V and 3 bases at J, leaving 3 bases unmatched. Germline V gene sequence: CDR1 SNHLY, CDR2 FYNNEI. The CDR3 DNA is TGTGCCAGCAGTACCGGGACAGGGGGCTACGAGCAGTACTTC. It encodes CASSTGTGGYEQYF.

The genes are TRBV24-1 and TRBJ1-4; 8 nucleotides match TRBD1. The CDR3 contains 16 residues. The germline V gene has CDR1 KGHDR and CDR2 SFDVKD. V was pared by 4 bases and J by 7 bases, with 10 bases of the junction left unmatched. The CDR3 bases are TGTGCCACCAGTGAGTGGACAGGGTCGGAGGGTGAAAAACTGTTTTTT. Protein product: CATSEWTGSEGEKLFF.

This sequence joins TRBV7-8 and TRBJ2-1; 12 nucleotides match TRBD2. V lost 4 bases and J lost 12; bases outside the gene matches: 13. The CDR3 consists of 16 residues. Germline V lookup: CDR1 SGHVS, CDR2 FQNEAQ. CDR3 sequence (DNA): TGTGCCAGCAGCTCGAAACGAAATGGACTAGCGGGACGGCAGTTCTTC. Its translation is CASSSKRNGLAGRQFF.

This chain uses TRBV29-1 with TRBJ2-2; TRBD1 matches at 7 bases. The CDR3 covers 12 residues. Trimming cost V 3 bases and J 6 bases; bases outside gene matches: 1. Germline assignment: CDR1 SQVTM and CDR2 ANQGSEA. CDR3 region: CSVETGPGELFF. The DNA of the CDR3 is TGCAGCGTTGAGACAGGGCCCGGGGAGCTGTTTTTT.

The rearrangement links TRBV28 to TRBJ1-5, with 11 bases identical to TRBD1. Germline V lookup: CDR1 MDHEN, CDR2 SYDVKM. The CDR3 is 14 residues long. The trim removed 7 bases at V and 5 bases at J, leaving 4 bases unmatched. Written as DNA, the CDR3 is TGTGCCAGCACTTCGGGACAGGGGGATCAGCCCCAGCATTTT. As protein: CASTSGQGDQPQHF. Together with reference TRBV28 and TRBJ1-5, the CDR3 gives the full variable domain: DVKVTQSSRYLVKRTGEKVFLECVQDMDHENMFWYRQDPGLGLRLIYFSYDVKMKEKGDIPEGYSVSREKKERFSLILESASTNQTSMYLCASTSGQGDQPQHFGDGTRLSIL.

In this sample, this clone turned up a few times. The chain carries TRBV7-2 and TRBJ1-5; TRBD1 might be the D (5 bases). This CDR3 comprises 15 residues. Deletions cut 5 bases from V and 2 bases from J, with 13 bases between. The germline CDR1 and CDR2 sequences are SGHTA and FQGNSA. For the CDR3, the DNA is TGTGCCAGCAGCCGCACAAGAGGGGGCAATCAGCCCCAGCATTTT. As protein: CASSRTRGGNQPQHF.

V is TRBV18 and J is TRBJ1-2; D not resolved. The V end was cut by 0 bases, the J end by 6 bases, with 11 bases between. The CDR3 totals 14 residues. In germline, CDR1 is KGHSH, CDR2 LQKENI. CDR3 protein: CASSPPAGRDGYTF. For the CDR3, the DNA is TGTGCCAGCTCACCACCGGCCGGGCGGGATGGCTACACCTTC.

The rearrangement links TRBV7-9 to TRBJ2-5; D call uncertain. The CDR3 is 14 amino acids. V dropped 1 base and J dropped 4 bases, with 10 bases sitting between them. The V gene's germline CDR1 is SEHNR and CDR2 FQNEAQ (reference sequence). In DNA form, the CDR3 reads TGTGCCAGCAGCTTAGACGGTACCGCAGAGACCCAGTACTTC. This sequence encodes CASSLDGTAETQYF.

The chain couples TRBV10-3 to TRBJ1-1; TRBD1 matches at 9 bases. The V segment lost 6 bases and the J segment 1 base; nucleotides outside the gene matches: 9. Germline V CDR1 and CDR2: ENHRY, SYGVKD. CDR3 length: 16 amino acids. CDR3 protein: CAISGGTGLANTEAFF. The CDR3 nucleotides read TGTGCCATCAGCGGTGGGACAGGGTTGGCGAACACTGAAGCTTTCTTT.

The chain carries TRBV3-1 (or the pseudogene TRBV3-2) and TRBJ1-3, with unresolved D. This CDR3 has 15 amino acids. Trimming removed 1 base from V and 3 bases from J, with 10 bases in between. Germline-derived CDR1 and CDR2 are LGHDT and YNNKEL (reference sequence). The CDR3 DNA sequence: TGTGCCAGCAGCCAAGGGTGGGGAGGTGGAAACACCATATATTTT. It is translated as CASSQGWGGGNTIYF.

The rearrangement links TRBV28 to TRBJ2-3, with 14 nucleotides matching TRBD2. Germline V gene lookup returns CDR1 MDHEN and CDR2 SYDVKM. With 5 bases clipped from V and 2 bases from J, the junction kept 3 bases outside the gene matches. CDR3 size: 16 residues. For the CDR3, the DNA is TGTGCCAGCAGTCAGGGACTAGCGGGGGTCACAGATACGCAGTATTTT. Encoded protein: CASSQGLAGVTDTQYF.

This chain connects TRBV4-1 to TRBJ1-2; no definite D call. V lost 2 bases to trimming and J lost 2 bases, with 9 bases between them. The germline V gene has CDR1 MGHRA and CDR2 YSYEKL. The CDR3 sequence is 14 residues long. The CDR3 here is CASSQTDANYGYTF. CDR3 nucleotide sequence: TGCGCCAGCAGCCAAACAGACGCGAACTATGGCTACACCTTC.

V gene TRBV19 combines with J gene TRBJ1-1; tentatively, D is TRBD1 (5 bases). The CDR3 is 14 residues long. With 7 bases removed from V and 2 bases from J, the gap between germline ends came to 14 bases. Germline V gene data show CDR1 as LNHDA and CDR2 as SQIVND (reference sequence). Written as DNA, the CDR3 is TGTGCCAGTACCCGCGGCGGGGGAAACACTGAAGCTTTCTTT. It codes for CASTRGGGNTEAFF.

CDR3 sequence: CASSVRRNTEAFF. CDR3 coding DNA: TGTGCCAGCAGCGTTCGTAGGAACACTGAAGCTTTCTTT. The J gene is TRBJ1-1, the V gene TRBV9; D call uncertain. V lost 2 bases and J 1 base, leaving 6 bases between the germline ends. Germline V gene data show CDR1 as SGDLS and CDR2 as YYNGEE. CDR3 size: 13 residues.

V and J are TRBV7-2 and TRBJ1-1, with D perhaps matching TRBD1 (6 bases). The length of the CDR3 is 11 residues. Germline V gene lookup returns CDR1 SGHTA and CDR2 FQGNSA. Deletions cut 5 bases from V and 10 bases from J, with 11 bases between. CDR3 sequence reads: CASSPGVGAFF. The DNA of the CDR3 is TGTGCCAGCAGCCCAGGGGTAGGAGCTTTCTTT.